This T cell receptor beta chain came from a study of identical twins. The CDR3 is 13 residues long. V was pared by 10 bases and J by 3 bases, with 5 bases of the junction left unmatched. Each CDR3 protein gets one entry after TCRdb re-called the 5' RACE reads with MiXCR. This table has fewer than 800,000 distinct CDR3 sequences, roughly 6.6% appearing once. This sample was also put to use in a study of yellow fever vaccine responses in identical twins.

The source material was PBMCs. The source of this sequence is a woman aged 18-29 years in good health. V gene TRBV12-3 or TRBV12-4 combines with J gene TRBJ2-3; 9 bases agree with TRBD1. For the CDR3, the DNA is TGTGCCACCGGACAGGGGTGGACAGATACGCAGTATTTT. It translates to CATGQGWTDTQYF.